This T cell receptor (beta chain) appears in the sequencing data of a study of cytomegalovirus exposure and HLA in healthy donors. Study in general: In a previous analysis, 117 million unique TCR beta sequences were found from 150 million to 200 million T cells. Regarding the study as a whole: Earlier analysis found most TCR beta V segments productive about 90% or about 30% of the time. Per a later analysis, 18,000 or so TCR beta sequences showed association with HLA alleles at 0.05 false discovery rate. Through in vitro validation, three CMV-associated chains were shown to be specific for CMV antigens.

With V trimmed by 0 bases and J by 2 bases, 6 bases remained unmatched. Per germline, CDR1 SGHNT and CDR2 YYREEE (reference sequence). The CDR3 consists of 17 residues. The PCR employed 60 Vbeta primers together with 13 Jbeta primers. TCRdb keeps only in-frame clones here, not all; method: immunoSEQ multiplex PCR. The data hold roughly 200,000 clones, with around 76% observed a single time. On this clone: Its antigen remains unknown.

The source material was PBMCs. This TCR came from a man under 40 in good health and CMV-seronegative. The rearrangement links TRBV5-4 to TRBJ2-3; 10 nucleotides align to TRBD2. For the CDR3, the DNA is TGTGCCAGCAGCTTGGCCTTAGCGGGAGGCCTCACAGATACGCAGTATTTT. As protein: CASSLALAGGLTDTQYF.